The source of this T cell receptor beta chain is a study of long-term antiretroviral therapy in people with HIV. Regarding the study as a whole: Relative to transplant donor controls, diversity remained lower despite increasing after ART.

At minimum, one pre-ART and two post-ART PBMC samples were obtained from each donor. In the case of this clone: Its specificity is unknown.

This CDR3 is 16 amino acids long. Germline V CDR1 and CDR2: MNHEY, SVGAGI. J lost 8 bases, V lost 0 bases, and 7 bases had no gene match. The immunoSEQ assay was v3.0, run at survey level. Sequencing used immunoSEQ multiplex PCR; TCRdb keeps in-frame clones, though not all of them. The sample shows about 39,000 clones, roughly four fifths of them seen only once. This specimen consisted of unsorted PBMCs, obtained 0.6 years after starting antiretroviral therapy. This TCR was sampled from a man between 18 and 29 years old with HIV. V and J are TRBV6-5 and TRBJ2-1; 10 nucleotides match TRBD2. The CDR3 nucleotides are TGTGCCAGCAGTTACTCCTCTAGCGGGAGCGGATATGAGCAGTTCTTC. This sequence encodes CASSYSSSGSGYEQFF.